This T cell receptor (beta chain) comes out of a study of T cell responses to AZD1222 COVID-19 vaccine. Remarks on this clone: No antigen is known for it.

The V gene's germline CDR1 is SGHTA and CDR2 FQGNSA. Trimming pared 4 bases from V and 2 bases from J, leaving 6 bases between. The CDR3 is made up of 12 amino acids. Study-wide points: Among those given AZD1222, only 6 or 7 were seropositive at baseline. Repertoires were obtained only post-peak T cell response.

Using immunoSEQ multiplex PCR, the repertoire was profiled, and TCRdb retains in-frame clones only, with some absent. In the table there are tens of thousands of clones, 84% of which are singletons. The V and J genes are TRBV7-2 and TRBJ2-7; D gene uncertain. Specimen: peripheral blood, collected on day 0 of AZD1222 vaccination. The clonotype comes from an adult in good health. The CDR3 sequence is CASSSTAYEQYF. DNA for the CDR3: TGTGCCAGCAGCTCCACAGCCTACGAGCAGTACTTC.